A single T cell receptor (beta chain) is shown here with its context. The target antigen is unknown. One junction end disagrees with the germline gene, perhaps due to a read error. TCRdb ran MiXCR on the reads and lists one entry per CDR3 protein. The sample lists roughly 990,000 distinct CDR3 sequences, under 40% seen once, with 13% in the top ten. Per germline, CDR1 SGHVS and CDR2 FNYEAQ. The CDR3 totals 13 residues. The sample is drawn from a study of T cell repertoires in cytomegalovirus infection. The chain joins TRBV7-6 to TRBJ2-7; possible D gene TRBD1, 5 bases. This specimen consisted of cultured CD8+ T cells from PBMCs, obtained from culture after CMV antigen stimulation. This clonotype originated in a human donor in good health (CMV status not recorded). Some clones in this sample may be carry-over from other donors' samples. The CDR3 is CACSSQGAYEQYF. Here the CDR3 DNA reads TGTGCCTGCAGCTCCCAAGGGGCTTACGAGCAGTACTTC.